The 25 T cell receptor beta chains reported below all come from one sample, sequenced in a study of cytomegalovirus exposure and HLA in healthy donors. With 60 Vbeta and 13 Jbeta primers, the PCR was carried out. Sequenced by immunoSEQ multiplex PCR; TCRdb stores in-frame clones only, minus some. The data show some 140,000 clones, with around 79% seen just once and about 3.4% held by the top ten. Sequenced material: PBMCs. These TCRs come from a female donor in good health and CMV-seronegative.

This rearrangement joins TRBV9 to TRBJ1-1; 12 bases are a match to TRBD1. Germline V CDR1 and CDR2: SGDLS, YYNGEE. V trimming: 3 bases; J trimming: 3 bases; junction bases outside the gene matches: 9. The CDR3 is 17 amino acids. CDR3 nucleotide sequence: TGTGCCAGCAGCGCCCACCGGGACAGGGGGCAGGACACTGAAGCTTTCTTT. Translating it yields CASSAHRDRGQDTEAFF.

This clone showed up just a few times. The chain uses TRBV5-1 and TRBJ2-6, with TRBD1 as a possible D gene (6 bases). The CDR3 is 15 amino acids. Per germline, CDR1 SGHRS and CDR2 YFSETQ. Trimming removed 5 bases at V and 1 base at J, with 10 bases between. The CDR3 sequence is CASSSQGSGANVLTF. DNA of the CDR3: TGCGCCAGCAGTTCTCAGGGGTCTGGGGCCAACGTCCTGACTTTC.

V gene TRBV27 combines with J gene TRBJ1-6, with TRBD1 matching over 7 bases. Per germline, CDR1 MNHEY and CDR2 SMNVEV (reference sequence). The CDR3 is 15 residues long. Germline trimming cut 4 bases from V and 6 bases from J; bases unmatched to any gene: 6. The CDR3 DNA sequence: TGTGCCAGCAGTTCCTTCGGGACAGTTAATTCACCCCTCCACTTT. This gives the protein CASSSFGTVNSPLHF.

This chain connects TRBV25-1 to TRBJ2-7; 9 positions agree with TRBD1. There are 17 residues in the CDR3. With V trimmed by 4 bases and J by 1 base, 11 bases remained unmatched. Germline CDR1 reads MGHDK; CDR2 reads SYGVNS. CDR3 loop: CASSAGQGRLLSYEQYF. CDR3 coding DNA: TGTGCCAGCAGTGCAGGACAGGGGAGGCTCTTGTCCTACGAGCAGTACTTC.

The chain has TRBV28 and TRBJ2-3; TRBD2 matches at 10 bases. V lost 3 bases, J lost 2 bases, and 17 bases stayed unmatched. The CDR3 length is 20 residues. Germline assignment: CDR1 MDHEN and CDR2 SYDVKM. The CDR3 nucleotides read TGTGCCAGCAGTTTCCCCCCGTTTAGCGGGGGGCCACCCACCACAGATACGCAGTATTTT. Translation: CASSFPPFSGGPPTTDTQYF.

This clone has a single count. The CDR3 is CASSVEGDEQYF. In DNA form, the CDR3 reads TGTGCCAGCAGCGTAGAAGGGGACGAGCAGTACTTC. The gene calls are TRBV9 and TRBJ2-7; TRBD1 might be the D (5 bases). V shed 0 bases and J shed 5 bases, with 6 bases lying between them. CDR3 length: 12 residues. CDR1 SGDLS and CDR2 YYNGEE come from the germline V gene.

This clone was detected only a few times. This sequence joins TRBV19 and TRBJ1-4; D is possibly TRBD1 (5 bases). Trimming shortened V by 5 bases and J by 0 bases, and 7 bases separated the two germline ends. The CDR3 contains 14 residues. From germline, CDR1 is LNHDA and CDR2 SQIVND (reference sequence). Here the CDR3 reads CASSAQATNEKLFF. The CDR3 bases are TGTGCCAGTAGTGCACAGGCAACTAATGAAAAACTGTTTTTT.

V and J are TRBV13 and TRBJ2-7; 9 bases agree with TRBD2. V was clipped by 2 bases and J by 0 bases; unmatched bases: 8. CDR1 and CDR2 from the germline V gene are PRHDT and FYEKMQ (reference sequence). This CDR3 is built from 17 residues. CDR3 bases: TGTGCCAGCAGCTTAAACCTAGCGGGACGAAGCTCCTACGAGCAGTACTTC. Protein: CASSLNLAGRSSYEQYF.

The chain joins TRBV9 to TRBJ2-1; TRBD2 matches 14 bases. This CDR3 contains 16 residues. CDR1 and CDR2 from the germline V gene are SGDLS and YYNGEE. J gave up 7 bases and V 0 bases, and 3 bases lay outside the gene matches. The CDR3 spells CASSVGLAGGRNEQFF. CDR3 nucleotide sequence: TGTGCCAGCAGCGTAGGACTAGCGGGGGGGCGGAATGAGCAGTTCTTC.

The gene calls are TRBV28 and TRBJ1-2; D unclear. Looked up from germline, CDR1 is MDHEN and CDR2 is SYDVKM. CDR3 length: 12 amino acids. V lost 3 bases, J lost 6 bases, and 8 bases lay in between. CDR3 DNA: TGTGCCAGCAGTTTGGGCACTCATGGCTACACCTTC. Translation gives CASSLGTHGYTF.

The V call is TRBV10-3, the J call TRBJ2-7, with 7 bases aligning to TRBD2. V lost 5 bases and J lost 0; bases outside the gene matches: 4. Germline V gives CDR1 ENHRY, CDR2 SYGVKD. The CDR3 contains 14 residues. CDR3 in DNA: TGTGCCATCAGTCCCAGCGGGAACTCCTACGAGCAGTACTTC. The encoded protein is CAISPSGNSYEQYF.

The chain couples TRBV7-9 to TRBJ1-5, with D perhaps TRBD1 (5 bases). From germline, CDR1 is SEHNR and CDR2 FQNEAQ (reference sequence). V shed 6 bases and J shed 6 bases, with 15 bases lying between them. The CDR3 length is 14 residues. Written as DNA, the CDR3 is TGTGCCAGCAGGCTTCCCGGCAGGGCTCAGCCCCAGCATTTT. Its protein product is CASRLPGRAQPQHF.

The rearrangement joins TRBV6-1 to TRBJ2-1; 8 positions match TRBD1. Losses at the gene ends were 9 bases for V and 7 bases for J; bases not matched to a gene: 14. The CDR3 extends over 15 amino acids. Germline values: CDR1 MNHNS, CDR2 SASEGT. CDR3: CASRTQGANKNEQFF. In DNA form, the CDR3 reads TGTGCCAGTCGGACGCAGGGGGCAAATAAGAATGAGCAGTTCTTC.

CDR3 sequence (DNA): TGTGCCAGCAGCTTAGACTTGAGCTGGGACAGGGCGGGAACTGAAGCTTTCTTT. Translation gives CASSLDLSWDRAGTEAFF. This chain joins TRBV7-9 and TRBJ1-1; 9 positions agree with TRBD1. This CDR3 has 18 amino acids. The junction had 14 bases not matched to a gene; V was cut back by 1 base and J by 5 bases. Germline lookup yields CDR1 SEHNR and CDR2 FQNEAQ (reference sequence).

The chain recombines TRBV5-1 with TRBJ1-1; D possibly corresponds to TRBD1 (5 bases). The CDR3 totals 15 residues. The germline V gene has CDR1 SGHRS and CDR2 YFSETQ. V was clipped by 0 bases and J by 7 bases, with 16 bases between them. The CDR3 DNA reads TGCGCCAGCAGCTTGGAAGCGGGGCGGGGCCTTGAAGCTTTCTTT. It encodes CASSLEAGRGLEAFF.

This chain links TRBV19 with TRBJ1-1; D not resolved. Trimming shortened V by 5 bases and J by 3 bases, and 10 bases separated the two germline ends. This CDR3 is 13 amino acids long. Germline assignment: CDR1 LNHDA and CDR2 SQIVND (reference sequence). CDR3 sequence reads: CASSPRRDTEAFF. Here the CDR3 DNA reads TGTGCCAGTAGTCCTCGGAGGGACACTGAAGCTTTCTTT.

This clone was seen a handful of times. This chain joins TRBV6-6 and TRBJ2-3; perhaps TRBD1 as D (6 bases). Deletions cut 6 bases from V and 6 bases from J, with 13 bases between. Germline CDR1 and CDR2: MNHNY and SVGAGI (reference sequence). The CDR3 extends over 13 amino acids. This CDR3 reads CASRGTPRDTQYF. In DNA, the CDR3 is TGTGCCAGCAGAGGGACACCCAGGGATACGCAGTATTTT.

The rearrangement uses TRBV6-1 and TRBJ2-3, with 8 positions matching TRBD1. The CDR3 spans 14 residues. V shed 7 bases, J shed 5 bases, and the junction held 8 bases outside the gene matches. In germline, CDR1 is MNHNS, CDR2 SASEGT. The CDR3 nucleotides are TGTGCCAGCACAGGACAGGGACATCAAGATACGCAGTATTTT. It encodes CASTGQGHQDTQYF.

This chain joins TRBV4-3 and TRBJ2-1, with D possibly being TRBD1 (6 bases). Trimming pared 4 bases from V and 10 bases from J, leaving 23 bases between. This CDR3 is built from 16 residues. Germline CDR1 and CDR2: LGHNA and YSLEER. In DNA form, the CDR3 reads TGCGCCAGCAGCCTAACCCACAGGGAAGTCGGTGGCGAGCAGTTCTTC. This sequence encodes CASSLTHREVGGEQFF.

J is TRBJ2-1 and V is TRBV29-1; D might be TRBD1 (6 bases). This CDR3 contains 10 residues. The germline CDR1 and CDR2 sequences are SQVTM and ANQGSEA. Between the trimmed V and J ends, which lost 4 bases and 15 bases, there was a span of 13 bases. The CDR3 here is CSVAGGEWFF. The CDR3 DNA sequence: TGCAGCGTTGCTGGGGGCGAGTGGTTCTTC.

J is TRBJ2-2 and V is TRBV5-8; D unresolved. CDR1 and CDR2 (germline): SGHTS, YDEGEE. Deletions cut 2 bases from V and 0 bases from J, with 8 bases between. The CDR3 covers 15 residues. The DNA for the CDR3 is TGTGCCAGCAGCTTCGACAACGCGAACACCGGGGAGCTGTTTTTT. Translating it yields CASSFDNANTGELFF.

The chain links TRBV7-2 to TRBJ2-7, with TRBD2 identical over 11 bases. This CDR3 contains 16 residues. CDR1 SGHTA and CDR2 FQGNSA come from the germline V gene. The trim removed 4 bases at V and 3 bases at J, leaving 8 bases unmatched. The CDR3 here is CASSSQGLAAVYEQYF. The CDR3 DNA reads as TGTGCCAGCAGCTCGCAGGGACTAGCGGCGGTCTACGAGCAGTACTTC. The full variable domain, in which reference TRBV7-2 and TRBJ2-7 provide the parts outside the CDR3, is GAGVSQSPSNKVTEKGKDVELRCDPISGHTALYWYRQSLGQGLEFLIYFQGNSAPDKSGLPSDRFSAERTGGSVSTLTIQRTQQEDSAVYLCASSSQGLAAVYEQYFGPGTRLTVT.

The rearrangement uses TRBV9 and TRBJ2-3, with 7 bases identical to TRBD1. The CDR3 is 13 residues long. Germline trimming cut 2 bases from V and 3 bases from J; bases unmatched to any gene: 0. CDR1 and CDR2 (germline): SGDLS, YYNGEE. Written as DNA, the CDR3 is TGTGCCAGCAGCGTGACAGGGACAGATACGCAGTATTTT. The encoded protein is CASSVTGTDTQYF.

The chain couples TRBV7-2 to TRBJ2-1, with 8 bases fitting TRBD2. Trimming at V came to 8 bases and at J to 4 bases, leaving 7 bases not matched to a gene. The CDR3 spans 14 residues. Per germline, CDR1 SGHTA and CDR2 FQGNSA. In DNA form, the CDR3 reads TGTGCCAGCGAAAACCGGGGGGGTTACAATGAGCAGTTCTTC. This gives the protein CASENRGGYNEQFF.

In its sample, this clone was seen once. The chain is built from TRBV9 and TRBJ2-4; D uncertain. Trimming took 4 bases from V and 5 from J, leaving 16 bases between them. The CDR3 is 15 amino acids. CDR1 is SGDLS, CDR2 YYNGEE, per germline. The DNA for the CDR3 is TGTGCCAGCAGCTCACCAAGTGGCGGCGAAAACATTCAGTACTTC. Amino acids: CASSSPSGGENIQYF. Looking up the rest from reference TRBV9 and TRBJ2-4 gives the full variable domain: DSGVTQTPKHLITATGQRVTLRCSPRSGDLSVYWYQQSLDQGLQFLIQYYNGEERAKGNILERFSAQQFPDLHSELNLSSLELGDSALYFCASSSPSGGENIQYFGAGTRLSVL.